This is a list of T cell receptor beta chains from one sample in a study of cytomegalovirus exposure and HLA in healthy donors. The assay was immunoSEQ multiplex PCR, and TCRdb's table has in-frame clones only and misses some. The sample lists over 60,000 clones, approximately 96% occurring once. Sequenced: PBMCs. The receptors here all came from a woman younger than 30 in good health and CMV-seropositive. Both conserved end residues are part of each CDR3. Each record gives: CDR3 length, J gene, D gene, clone size, V gene, CDR3 DNA, CDR3 protein. A D gene is named only where the DNA matches it firmly. A clone size is listed for some rows: how often the clone was seen (once, few, many), or a class if it is expanded.

CDR3 length: 15
J gene: TRBJ2-5
D gene: .
clone size: .
V gene: TRBV7-2
CDR3 DNA: TGTGCCAGCAGCTCACTGCAGGGGTCCGTCGAGACCCAGTACTTC
CDR3 protein: CASSSLQGSVETQYF

CDR3 length: 14
J gene: TRBJ2-3
D gene: .
clone size: .
V gene: TRBV28
CDR3 DNA: TGTGCCAGCAGTTTAGGCACCTCCCTAGTTACGCAGTATTTT
CDR3 protein: CASSLGTSLVTQYF

CDR3 length: 11
J gene: TRBJ2-7
D gene: .
clone size: .
V gene: TRBV2
CDR3 DNA: TGTGCCAGCTCTCCTGGGGCAGGGCCGTACTTC
CDR3 protein: CASSPGAGPYF

CDR3 length: 16
J gene: TRBJ1-1
D gene: .
clone size: .
V gene: TRBV1
CDR3 DNA: TGCACCAGCAGCTCTTCCACTGGGGACAGGGATACTGAAGCTTTCTTT
CDR3 protein: CTSSSSTGDRDTEAFF

CDR3 length: 14
J gene: TRBJ2-3
D gene: TRBD2
clone size: .
V gene: TRBV19
CDR3 DNA: TGTGCCAGTGCGACTAGCGGGAGGGCGCGGCCGCAGTATTTT
CDR3 protein: CASATSGRARPQYF

CDR3 length: 13
J gene: TRBJ2-7
D gene: TRBD2
clone size: .
V gene: TRBV5-1
CDR3 DNA: TGCGCCAGCAGCCAAGGGACTACTTACGAGCAGTACTTC
CDR3 protein: CASSQGTTYEQYF

CDR3 length: 11
J gene: TRBJ2-1
D gene: .
clone size: .
V gene: TRBV28
CDR3 DNA: TGTGCCAGCAGTTTCCCCGGTGAGCAGTTCTTC
CDR3 protein: CASSFPGEQFF

CDR3 length: 12
J gene: TRBJ2-7
D gene: .
clone size: .
V gene: TRBV28
CDR3 DNA: TGTGCCAGCAATTACGCCTCCTACGAGCAGTACTTC
CDR3 protein: CASNYASYEQYF

CDR3 length: 16
J gene: TRBJ1-5
D gene: TRBD1
clone size: .
V gene: TRBV19
CDR3 DNA: TGTGCCAGTAGTATCATGTCAGGGGGCACCGGGCAGCCCCAGCATTTT
CDR3 protein: CASSIMSGGTGQPQHF

CDR3 length: 15
J gene: TRBJ2-3
D gene: TRBD2
clone size: once
V gene: TRBV5-1
CDR3 DNA: TGCGCCAGCAGCTTGGGCGGGAGTTTATCAAATACGCAGTATTTT
CDR3 protein: CASSLGGSLSNTQYF

CDR3 length: 13
J gene: TRBJ2-3
D gene: .
clone size: .
V gene: TRBV19
CDR3 DNA: TGTGCCAGTAGTTGGGCGACCACAGATACGCAGTATTTT
CDR3 protein: CASSWATTDTQYF

CDR3 length: 13
J gene: TRBJ1-5
D gene: .
clone size: .
V gene: TRBV19
CDR3 DNA: TGTGCCAGTAGTATAGCGGACAGCCAGCCCCAGCATTTT
CDR3 protein: CASSIADSQPQHF

CDR3 length: 15
J gene: TRBJ1-1
D gene: TRBD1
clone size: .
V gene: TRBV4-3
CDR3 DNA: TGCGCCAGCAGCCAAGGGGACAGGGCGAACACTGAAGCTTTCTTT
CDR3 protein: CASSQGDRANTEAFF

CDR3 length: 15
J gene: TRBJ2-7
D gene: TRBD2
clone size: .
V gene: TRBV28
CDR3 DNA: TGTGCCAGCAGTTTTCGGGGGGGACCGCTTCGCGAGCAGTACTTC
CDR3 protein: CASSFRGGPLREQYF

CDR3 length: 14
J gene: TRBJ1-1
D gene: .
clone size: .
V gene: TRBV25-1
CDR3 DNA: TGTGCCAGCAGTGATCCGGGGGTGAACACTGAAGCTTTCTTT
CDR3 protein: CASSDPGVNTEAFF

CDR3 length: 19
J gene: TRBJ1-1
D gene: TRBD1
clone size: .
V gene: TRBV15
CDR3 DNA: TGTGCCACCAGCAGAGAAGAAGTTATAGGACAGGGGACGAACACTGAAGCTTTCTTT
CDR3 protein: CATSREEVIGQGTNTEAFF

CDR3 length: 14
J gene: TRBJ2-7
D gene: TRBD2
clone size: .
V gene: TRBV6-5
CDR3 DNA: TGTGCCAGCAGTTACCTGGAGCGGGACTACGAGCAGTACTTC
CDR3 protein: CASSYLERDYEQYF

CDR3 length: 17
J gene: TRBJ1-3
D gene: TRBD1
clone size: .
V gene: TRBV25-1
CDR3 DNA: TGTGCCAGCAGTTTAGACAGGGGCCAGCCGTCTGGAAACACCATATATTTT
CDR3 protein: CASSLDRGQPSGNTIYF

CDR3 length: 13
J gene: TRBJ2-7
D gene: TRBD1
clone size: .
V gene: TRBV28
CDR3 DNA: TGTGCCAGCAGTAGACAGGGGGCCTACGAGCAGTACTTC
CDR3 protein: CASSRQGAYEQYF

CDR3 length: 15
J gene: TRBJ1-1
D gene: .
clone size: .
V gene: TRBV15
CDR3 DNA: TGTGCCACCAGAGGGGTCTTCGGAGAGAACACTGAAGCTTTCTTT
CDR3 protein: CATRGVFGENTEAFF

CDR3 length: 16
J gene: TRBJ2-7
D gene: TRBD1
clone size: .
V gene: TRBV27
CDR3 DNA: TGTGCCAGCAGTCCGCTGGGACAGGGGGTCTCCTACGAGCAGTACTTC
CDR3 protein: CASSPLGQGVSYEQYF

CDR3 length: 15
J gene: TRBJ1-5
D gene: .
clone size: .
V gene: TRBV6-4
CDR3 DNA: TGTGCCAGCAGTGACGGGGGCTATAGCAATCAGCCCCAGCATTTT
CDR3 protein: CASSDGGYSNQPQHF

CDR3 length: 14
J gene: TRBJ2-7
D gene: .
clone size: .
V gene: TRBV27
CDR3 DNA: TGTGCCAGCAGTTTAGCGGGACAGAGCTACGAGCAGTACTTC
CDR3 protein: CASSLAGQSYEQYF

CDR3 length: 13
J gene: TRBJ2-7
D gene: .
clone size: .
V gene: TRBV7-8
CDR3 DNA: TGTGCCAGCAGCTTCCTTAGAATCTACGAGCAGTACTTC
CDR3 protein: CASSFLRIYEQYF

CDR3 length: 16
J gene: TRBJ2-7
D gene: .
clone size: .
V gene: TRBV19
CDR3 DNA: TGTGCCAGTAGTCCTTCGTACCGGGACTTGACCTACGAGCAGTACTTC
CDR3 protein: CASSPSYRDLTYEQYF

CDR3 length: 14
J gene: TRBJ2-2
D gene: .
clone size: .
V gene: TRBV27
CDR3 DNA: TGTGCCAGCAGCCTAGCGATGAACACCGGGGAGCTGTTTTTT
CDR3 protein: CASSLAMNTGELFF

CDR3 length: 14
J gene: TRBJ2-3
D gene: .
clone size: few
V gene: TRBV28
CDR3 DNA: TGTGCCAGCAGTTCTCCCGCCTACACAGATACGCAGTATTTT
CDR3 protein: CASSSPAYTDTQYF

CDR3 length: 14
J gene: TRBJ2-2
D gene: .
clone size: once
V gene: TRBV9
CDR3 DNA: TGTGCCAGCAGCGTAGTGGAGGTCTCCGGGGAGCTGTTTTTT
CDR3 protein: CASSVVEVSGELFF

CDR3 length: 16
J gene: TRBJ1-5
D gene: TRBD1
clone size: .
V gene: TRBV28
CDR3 DNA: TGTGCCAGCAGCAGCGACAGGGTTGATGGCAATCAGCCCCAGCATTTT
CDR3 protein: CASSSDRVDGNQPQHF

CDR3 length: 17
J gene: TRBJ2-3
D gene: TRBD2
clone size: once
V gene: TRBV2
CDR3 DNA: TGTGCCAGCATCCTGGTAGGGTTGGATCGCTGGCGGGGGAAGCAGTATTTT
CDR3 protein: CASILVGLDRWRGKQYF

CDR3 length: 16
J gene: TRBJ2-3
D gene: TRBD2
clone size: few
V gene: TRBV19
CDR3 DNA: TGTGCCAGTAGTCCGATAACTAGCGGGAGCACAGATACGCAGTATTTT
CDR3 protein: CASSPITSGSTDTQYF

CDR3 length: 18
J gene: TRBJ2-7
D gene: TRBD1
clone size: .
V gene: TRBV10-3
CDR3 DNA: TGTGCCATCAGTCCGGGACAGGTCAGGTCGATAGCATCCGGCGAGCAGTACTTC
CDR3 protein: CAISPGQVRSIASGEQYF

CDR3 length: 15
J gene: TRBJ2-1
D gene: .
clone size: once
V gene: TRBV7-9
CDR3 DNA: TGTGCCAGCAGCCAGCTCCGGTCTAGCTACAATGAGCAGTTCTTC
CDR3 protein: CASSQLRSSYNEQFF

CDR3 length: 14
J gene: TRBJ2-5
D gene: TRBD2
clone size: .
V gene: TRBV7-9
CDR3 DNA: TGTGCCAGCAGCAGACTAGCAATAGAAGAGACCCAGTACTTC
CDR3 protein: CASSRLAIEETQYF

CDR3 length: 16
J gene: TRBJ2-2
D gene: .
clone size: .
V gene: TRBV19
CDR3 DNA: TGTGCCAGTAGTAGCCCGGGCCTAGCAATCACCGGGGAGCTGTTTTTT
CDR3 protein: CASSSPGLAITGELFF

CDR3 length: 15
J gene: TRBJ1-5
D gene: TRBD1
clone size: .
V gene: TRBV28
CDR3 DNA: TGTGCCAGCAGTTTCCAGGGGGTCGGCAATCAGCCCCAGCATTTT
CDR3 protein: CASSFQGVGNQPQHF

CDR3 length: 15
J gene: TRBJ2-1
D gene: TRBD2
clone size: .
V gene: TRBV5-3
CDR3 DNA: TGTGCCAGAAGCTTGTTTCCTAGCGGATACAATGAGCAGTTCTTC
CDR3 protein: CARSLFPSGYNEQFF

CDR3 length: 16
J gene: TRBJ2-7
D gene: .
clone size: .
V gene: TRBV2
CDR3 DNA: TGTGCCAGCAGTGAAGGTTTACCCCCGAGCTCCTACGAGCAGTACTTC
CDR3 protein: CASSEGLPPSSYEQYF

CDR3 length: 17
J gene: TRBJ2-1
D gene: TRBD2
clone size: .
V gene: TRBV30
CDR3 DNA: TGTGCCTGGTCAGGGAGGGCGGGAGGGCACCCCTACAATGAGCAGTTCTTC
CDR3 protein: CAWSGRAGGHPYNEQFF

CDR3 length: 15
J gene: TRBJ2-7
D gene: .
clone size: .
V gene: TRBV5-1
CDR3 DNA: TGCGCCAGCAGCCTTGGACAGTCACAGGGCTACGAGCAGTACTTC
CDR3 protein: CASSLGQSQGYEQYF

CDR3 length: 15
J gene: TRBJ2-4
D gene: .
clone size: .
V gene: TRBV4-2
CDR3 DNA: TGTGCCAGCAGCCAAGGGCAGGGCCAAAAAAACATTCAGTACTTC
CDR3 protein: CASSQGQGQKNIQYF

CDR3 length: 13
J gene: TRBJ2-7
D gene: TRBD1
clone size: .
V gene: TRBV7-8
CDR3 DNA: TGTGCCAGCAGGCCCAGGGGGTTATACGAGCAGTACTTC
CDR3 protein: CASRPRGLYEQYF

CDR3 length: 14
J gene: TRBJ2-7
D gene: TRBD1
clone size: .
V gene: TRBV7-9
CDR3 DNA: TGTGCCAGCAGCTCCGGGGACAGGGGCCACGAGCAGTACTTC
CDR3 protein: CASSSGDRGHEQYF

CDR3 length: 13
J gene: TRBJ1-2
D gene: TRBD1
clone size: once
V gene: TRBV7-9
CDR3 DNA: TGTGCCAGCAGCTCCCGACAGGGTCTAAGCTACACCTTC
CDR3 protein: CASSSRQGLSYTF

CDR3 length: 16
J gene: TRBJ2-2
D gene: .
clone size: .
V gene: TRBV5-6
CDR3 DNA: TGTGCCAGCAGCTTGGGTCAGGGGTCGGACACCGGGGAGCTGTTTTTT
CDR3 protein: CASSLGQGSDTGELFF

CDR3 length: 14
J gene: TRBJ1-1
D gene: .
clone size: .
V gene: TRBV4-1
CDR3 DNA: TGCGCCAGCAGCCAAGATAGACAAGGCACTGAAGCTTTCTTT
CDR3 protein: CASSQDRQGTEAFF

CDR3 length: 13
J gene: TRBJ2-1
D gene: .
clone size: .
V gene: TRBV9
CDR3 DNA: TGTGCCAGCAGCGTAGGTGGAGGAGGTGAGCAGTTCTTC
CDR3 protein: CASSVGGGGEQFF

CDR3 length: 16
J gene: TRBJ2-7
D gene: TRBD2
clone size: .
V gene: TRBV28
CDR3 DNA: TGTGCCAGCAGTTTACGCCCTATAGCGGGGTGGTACGAGCAGTACTTC
CDR3 protein: CASSLRPIAGWYEQYF

CDR3 length: 17
J gene: TRBJ2-3
D gene: TRBD2
clone size: .
V gene: TRBV27
CDR3 DNA: TGTGCCACCCGGCGTGGAGTGGGGACTAGCGGCACAGATACGCAGTATTTT
CDR3 protein: CATRRGVGTSGTDTQYF

CDR3 length: 13
J gene: TRBJ2-3
D gene: .
clone size: .
V gene: TRBV9
CDR3 DNA: TGTGCCAGCAGCGTGGCAGGCACAGATACGCAGTATTTT
CDR3 protein: CASSVAGTDTQYF

CDR3 length: 14
J gene: TRBJ2-7
D gene: TRBD1
clone size: once
V gene: TRBV7-9
CDR3 DNA: TGTGCCAGCAGCAGGGGGACAGGGTCCCACGAGCAGTACTTC
CDR3 protein: CASSRGTGSHEQYF

CDR3 length: 14
J gene: TRBJ2-5
D gene: TRBD2
clone size: .
V gene: TRBV6-1
CDR3 DNA: TGTGCCAGCATGGGACTAGCGCCTTCAGGGACCCAGTACTTC
CDR3 protein: CASMGLAPSGTQYF

CDR3 length: 17
J gene: TRBJ2-3
D gene: TRBD2
clone size: .
V gene: TRBV4-3
CDR3 DNA: TGCGCCAGCAGCCAAACCAAACTAGCGGGAGTGACAGATACGCAGTATTTT
CDR3 protein: CASSQTKLAGVTDTQYF

CDR3 length: 15
J gene: TRBJ1-2
D gene: TRBD1
clone size: .
V gene: TRBV27
CDR3 DNA: TGTGCCAGCAGTTTATCGAAAGGGACAGTTTATGGCTACACCTTC
CDR3 protein: CASSLSKGTVYGYTF

CDR3 length: 17
J gene: TRBJ2-7
D gene: .
clone size: .
V gene: TRBV21-1
CDR3 DNA: TGTGCCAGCAGCAAAGAAGGGCTAGCGGGAGACTCCTACGAGCAGTACTTC
CDR3 protein: CASSKEGLAGDSYEQYF

CDR3 length: 15
J gene: TRBJ1-2
D gene: .
clone size: .
V gene: TRBV28
CDR3 DNA: TGTGCCAGCAGTTCCCGGGACACCGAGCGCTATGGCTACACCTTC
CDR3 protein: CASSSRDTERYGYTF

CDR3 length: 16
J gene: TRBJ2-1
D gene: TRBD2
clone size: .
V gene: TRBV13
CDR3 DNA: TGTGCCAGCAGCTCCATACTAGCGGGAGGGTCCAATGAGCAGTTCTTC
CDR3 protein: CASSSILAGGSNEQFF